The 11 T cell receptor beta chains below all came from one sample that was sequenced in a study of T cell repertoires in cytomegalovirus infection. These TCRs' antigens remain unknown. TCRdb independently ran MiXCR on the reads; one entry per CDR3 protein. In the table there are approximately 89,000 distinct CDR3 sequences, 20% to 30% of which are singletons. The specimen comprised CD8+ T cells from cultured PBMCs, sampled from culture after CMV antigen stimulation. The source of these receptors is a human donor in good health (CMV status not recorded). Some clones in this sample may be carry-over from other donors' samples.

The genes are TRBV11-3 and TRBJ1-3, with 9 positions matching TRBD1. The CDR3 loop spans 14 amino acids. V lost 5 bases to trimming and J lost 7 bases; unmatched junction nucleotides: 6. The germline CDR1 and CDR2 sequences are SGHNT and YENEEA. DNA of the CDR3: TGTGCCAGCAGCCCACGGACAGGGGAGAACACCATATATTTT. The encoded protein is CASSPRTGENTIYF. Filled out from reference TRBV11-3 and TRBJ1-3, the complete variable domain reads EAGVVQSPRYKIIEKKQPVAFWCNPISGHNTLYWYLQNLGQGPELLIRYENEEAVDDSQLPKDRFSAERLKGVDSTLKIQPAELGDSAVYLCASSPRTGENTIYFGEGSWLTVV.

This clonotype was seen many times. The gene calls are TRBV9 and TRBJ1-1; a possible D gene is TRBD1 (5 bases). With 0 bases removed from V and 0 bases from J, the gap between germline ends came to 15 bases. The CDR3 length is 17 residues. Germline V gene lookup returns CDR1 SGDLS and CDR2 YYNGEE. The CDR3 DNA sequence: TGTGCCAGCAGCGTAGGATGGAAGGGGCCCATGAACACTGAAGCTTTCTTT. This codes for CASSVGWKGPMNTEAFF.

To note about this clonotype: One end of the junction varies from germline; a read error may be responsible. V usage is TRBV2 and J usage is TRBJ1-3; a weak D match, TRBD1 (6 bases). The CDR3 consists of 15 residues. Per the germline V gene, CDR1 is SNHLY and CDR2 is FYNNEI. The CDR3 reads CASSGPGEKGNTINF. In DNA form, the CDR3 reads TGTGCCAGCAGTGGGCCAGGGGAGAAAGGAAACACCATAAATTTT.

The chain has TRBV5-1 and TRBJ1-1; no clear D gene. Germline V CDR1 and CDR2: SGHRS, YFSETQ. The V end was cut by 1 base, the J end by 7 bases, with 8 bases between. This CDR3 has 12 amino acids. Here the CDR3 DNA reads TGCGCCAGCAGCTTGTCCCCGGATGAAGCTTTCTTT. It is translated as CASSLSPDEAFF.

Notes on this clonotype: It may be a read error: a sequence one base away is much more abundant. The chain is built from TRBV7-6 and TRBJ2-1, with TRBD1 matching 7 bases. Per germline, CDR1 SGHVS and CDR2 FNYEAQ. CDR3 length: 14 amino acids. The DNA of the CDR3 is TGTGCCAGCAACTTAGGGGGCGCGTCTAATGAGCAGTTCTTC. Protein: CASNLGGASNEQFF.

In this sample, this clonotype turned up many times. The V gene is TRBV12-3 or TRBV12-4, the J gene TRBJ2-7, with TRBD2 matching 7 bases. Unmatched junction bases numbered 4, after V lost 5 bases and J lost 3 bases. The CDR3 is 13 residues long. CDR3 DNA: TGTGCCAGCAGTCCCGGACTAGACTACGAGCAGTACTTC. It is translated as CASSPGLDYEQYF.

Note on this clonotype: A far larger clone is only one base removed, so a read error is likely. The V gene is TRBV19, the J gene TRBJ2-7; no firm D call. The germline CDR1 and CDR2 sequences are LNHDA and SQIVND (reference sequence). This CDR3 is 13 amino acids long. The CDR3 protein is CANSIRSAYEQYF. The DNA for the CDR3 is TGTGCCAATAGTATCAGGTCAGCCTACGAGCAGTACTTC.

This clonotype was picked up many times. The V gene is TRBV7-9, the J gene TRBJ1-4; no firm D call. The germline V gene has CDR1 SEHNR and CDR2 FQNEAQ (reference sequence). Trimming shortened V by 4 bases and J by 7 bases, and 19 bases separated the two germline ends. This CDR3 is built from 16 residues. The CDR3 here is CASSSSGPKFGEKLFF. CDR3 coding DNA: TGTGCCAGCAGCTCTTCCGGACCTAAGTTCGGTGAAAAACTGTTTTTT.

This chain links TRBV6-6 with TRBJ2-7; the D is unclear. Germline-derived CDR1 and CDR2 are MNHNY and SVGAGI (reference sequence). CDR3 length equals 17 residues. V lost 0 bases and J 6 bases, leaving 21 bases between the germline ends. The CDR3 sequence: CASSYSPRQLLDSEQYF. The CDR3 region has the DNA TGTGCCAGCAGTTACTCACCCCGACAACTACTCGACTCCGAGCAGTACTTC.

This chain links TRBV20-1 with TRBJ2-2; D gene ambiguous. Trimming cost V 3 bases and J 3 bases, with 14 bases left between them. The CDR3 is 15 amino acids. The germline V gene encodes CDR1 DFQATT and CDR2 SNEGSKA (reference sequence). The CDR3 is CSASEGYRDTGELFF. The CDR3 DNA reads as TGCAGTGCTAGTGAAGGGTATCGGGACACCGGGGAGCTGTTTTTT.

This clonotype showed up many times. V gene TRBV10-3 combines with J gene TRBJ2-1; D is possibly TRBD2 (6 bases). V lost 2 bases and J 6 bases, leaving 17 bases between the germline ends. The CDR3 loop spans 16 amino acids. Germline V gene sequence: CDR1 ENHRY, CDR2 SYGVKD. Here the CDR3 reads CAISEPGVRDSNEQFF. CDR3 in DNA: TGTGCCATCAGTGAGCCGGGGGTGCGGGACTCCAATGAGCAGTTCTTC.